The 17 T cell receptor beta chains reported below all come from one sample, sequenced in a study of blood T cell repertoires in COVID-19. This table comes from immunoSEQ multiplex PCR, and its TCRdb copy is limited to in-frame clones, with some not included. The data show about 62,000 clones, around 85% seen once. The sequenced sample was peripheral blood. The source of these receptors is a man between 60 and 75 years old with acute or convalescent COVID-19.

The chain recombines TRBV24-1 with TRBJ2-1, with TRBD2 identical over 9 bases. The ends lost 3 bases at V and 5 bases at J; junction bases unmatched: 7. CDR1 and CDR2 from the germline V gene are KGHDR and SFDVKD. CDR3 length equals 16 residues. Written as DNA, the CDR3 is TGTGCCACCAGTGATCCCGGGACTAGCCGACACAATGAGCAGTTCTTC. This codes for CATSDPGTSRHNEQFF.

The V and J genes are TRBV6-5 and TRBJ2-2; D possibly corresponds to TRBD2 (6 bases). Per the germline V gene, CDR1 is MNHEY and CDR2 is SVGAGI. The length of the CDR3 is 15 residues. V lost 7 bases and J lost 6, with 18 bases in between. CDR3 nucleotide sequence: TGTGCCAGCACCAGACGGGGGAAAATTGCCGGGGAGCTGTTTTTT. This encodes CASTRRGKIAGELFF.

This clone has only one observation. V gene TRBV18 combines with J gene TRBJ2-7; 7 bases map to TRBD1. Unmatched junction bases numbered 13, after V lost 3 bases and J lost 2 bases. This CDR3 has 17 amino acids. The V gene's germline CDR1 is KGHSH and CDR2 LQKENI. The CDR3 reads CASSPFSGTELPYEQYF. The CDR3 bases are TGTGCCAGCTCACCCTTCTCCGGGACAGAGCTTCCCTACGAGCAGTACTTC.

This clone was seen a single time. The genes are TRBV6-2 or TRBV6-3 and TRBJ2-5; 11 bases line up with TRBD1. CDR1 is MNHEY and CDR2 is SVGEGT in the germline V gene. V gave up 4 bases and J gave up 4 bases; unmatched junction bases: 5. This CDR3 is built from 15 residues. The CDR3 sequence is CASSSRTGGLETQYF. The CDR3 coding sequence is TGTGCCAGCAGTTCCCGGACAGGGGGCTTAGAGACCCAGTACTTC.

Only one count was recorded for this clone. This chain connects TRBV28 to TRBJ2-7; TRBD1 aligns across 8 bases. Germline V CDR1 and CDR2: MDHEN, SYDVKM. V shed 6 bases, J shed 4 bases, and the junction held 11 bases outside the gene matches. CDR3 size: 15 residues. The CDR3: CASREDRGIGYEQYF. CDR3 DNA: TGTGCCAGCAGGGAAGACAGGGGAATTGGATACGAGCAGTACTTC.

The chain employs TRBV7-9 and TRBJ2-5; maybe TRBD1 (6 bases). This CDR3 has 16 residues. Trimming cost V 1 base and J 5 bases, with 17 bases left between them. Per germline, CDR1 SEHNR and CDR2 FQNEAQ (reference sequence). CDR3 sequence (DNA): TGTGCCAGCAGCTTAGTAGGCAGGGGATGGAAGGAGACCCAGTACTTC. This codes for CASSLVGRGWKETQYF.

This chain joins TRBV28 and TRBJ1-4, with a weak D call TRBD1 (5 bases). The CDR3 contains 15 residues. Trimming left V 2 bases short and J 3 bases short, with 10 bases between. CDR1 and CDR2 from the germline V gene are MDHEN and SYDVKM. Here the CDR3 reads CASSLGSGANEKLFF. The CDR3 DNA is TGTGCCAGCAGTTTAGGATCGGGGGCTAATGAAAAACTGTTTTTT.

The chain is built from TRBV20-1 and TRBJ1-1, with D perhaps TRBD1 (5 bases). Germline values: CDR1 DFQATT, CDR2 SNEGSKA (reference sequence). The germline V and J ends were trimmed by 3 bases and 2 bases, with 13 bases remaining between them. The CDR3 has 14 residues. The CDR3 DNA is TGCAGTGCTAGTTGGCAGGGTTTAAACACTGAAGCTTTCTTT. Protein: CSASWQGLNTEAFF.

The CDR3: CASSPTMGATQYF. CDR3 in DNA: TGTGCCAGCTCACCGACTATGGGGGCGACCCAGTACTTC. The gene calls are TRBV18 and TRBJ2-5, with TRBD1 as a possible D gene (6 bases). Germline values: CDR1 KGHSH, CDR2 LQKENI. V shed 3 bases and J shed 7 bases, with 12 bases lying between them. The CDR3 is 13 amino acids.

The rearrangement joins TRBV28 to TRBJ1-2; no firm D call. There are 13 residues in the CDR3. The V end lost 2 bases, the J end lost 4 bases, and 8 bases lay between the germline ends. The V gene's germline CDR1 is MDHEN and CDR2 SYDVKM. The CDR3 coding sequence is TGTGCCAGCAGTTTAACAGCCCGCTATGGCTACACCTTC. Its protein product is CASSLTARYGYTF.

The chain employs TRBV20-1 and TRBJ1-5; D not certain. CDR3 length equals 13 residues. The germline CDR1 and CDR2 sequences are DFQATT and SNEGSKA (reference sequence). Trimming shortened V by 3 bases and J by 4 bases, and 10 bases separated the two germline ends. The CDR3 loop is CSASMAGNQPQHF. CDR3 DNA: TGCAGTGCTAGTATGGCGGGGAATCAGCCCCAGCATTTT.

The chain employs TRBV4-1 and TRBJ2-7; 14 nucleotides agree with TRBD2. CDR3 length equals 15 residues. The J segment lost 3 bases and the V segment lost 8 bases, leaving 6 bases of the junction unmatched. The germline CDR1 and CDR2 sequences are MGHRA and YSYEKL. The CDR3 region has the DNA TGCGCCAGCGGGACTAGCGGGAGCAGGAACTACGAGCAGTACTTC. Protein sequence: CASGTSGSRNYEQYF.

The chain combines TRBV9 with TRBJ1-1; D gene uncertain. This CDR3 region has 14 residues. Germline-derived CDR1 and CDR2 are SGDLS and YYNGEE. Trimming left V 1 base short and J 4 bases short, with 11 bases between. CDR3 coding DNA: TGTGCCAGCAGCGTAAAGATGGAGCGCACTGAAGCTTTCTTT. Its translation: CASSVKMERTEAFF.

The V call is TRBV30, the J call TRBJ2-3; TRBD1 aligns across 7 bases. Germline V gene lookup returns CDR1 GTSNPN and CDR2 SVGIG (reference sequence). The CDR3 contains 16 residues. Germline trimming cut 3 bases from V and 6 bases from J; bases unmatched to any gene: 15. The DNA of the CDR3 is TGTGCCTGGAGCGGACAACGACAGGGTCTTTGGGATACGCAGTATTTT. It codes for CAWSGQRQGLWDTQYF.

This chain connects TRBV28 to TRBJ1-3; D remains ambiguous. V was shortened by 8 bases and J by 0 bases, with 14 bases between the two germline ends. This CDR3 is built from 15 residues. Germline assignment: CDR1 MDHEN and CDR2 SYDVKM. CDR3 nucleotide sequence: TGTGCCAGCTTTGGTACGAAGAGCTCTGGAAACACCATATATTTT. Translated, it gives CASFGTKSSGNTIYF.

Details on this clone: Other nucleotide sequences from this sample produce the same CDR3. The CDR3 bases are TGCGCCAGCAGCGCACTAGCGGGAGGGCCGCCTGAGCAGTTCTTC. Encoded protein: CASSALAGGPPEQFF. The rearrangement links TRBV5-1 to TRBJ2-1, with 13 bases lining up with TRBD2. CDR3 length: 15 residues. J gave up 9 bases and V 4 bases, and 7 bases lay outside the gene matches. Germline values: CDR1 SGHRS, CDR2 YFSETQ.

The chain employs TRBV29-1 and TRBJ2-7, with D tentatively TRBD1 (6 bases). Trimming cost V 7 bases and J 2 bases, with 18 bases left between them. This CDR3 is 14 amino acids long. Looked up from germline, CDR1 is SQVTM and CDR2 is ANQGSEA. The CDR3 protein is CSEREGQRTYEQYF. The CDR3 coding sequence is TGCAGCGAAAGGGAAGGACAGAGAACCTACGAGCAGTACTTC.